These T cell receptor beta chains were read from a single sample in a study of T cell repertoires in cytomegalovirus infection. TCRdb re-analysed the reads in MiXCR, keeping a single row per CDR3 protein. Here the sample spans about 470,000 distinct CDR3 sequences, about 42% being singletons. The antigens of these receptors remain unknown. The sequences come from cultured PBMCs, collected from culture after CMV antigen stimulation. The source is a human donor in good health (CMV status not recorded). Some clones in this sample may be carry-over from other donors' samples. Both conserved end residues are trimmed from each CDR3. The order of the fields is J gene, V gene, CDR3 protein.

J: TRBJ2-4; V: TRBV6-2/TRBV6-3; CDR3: ASSQASVNIQY
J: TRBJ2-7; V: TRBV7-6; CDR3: ASSLGSRGTTYEQY
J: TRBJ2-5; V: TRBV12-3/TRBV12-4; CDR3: ASSHLAAQETQY
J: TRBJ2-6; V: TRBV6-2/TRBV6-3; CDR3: ASRLRSSLGTSGANVLT
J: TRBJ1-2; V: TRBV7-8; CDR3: ASSGAGRTAFNYGYT
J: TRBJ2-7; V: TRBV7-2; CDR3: ASTPTGAYEQY
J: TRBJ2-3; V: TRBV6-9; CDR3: ASRAVDTQY
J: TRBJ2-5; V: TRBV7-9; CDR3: ASSFGLREETQY
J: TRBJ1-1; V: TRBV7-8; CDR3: ASSLATAILNTEAF
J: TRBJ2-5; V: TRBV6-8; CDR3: ASSGGEETQY
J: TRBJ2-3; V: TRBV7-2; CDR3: ASGGGTDTQY
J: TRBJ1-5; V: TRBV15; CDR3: ATSSPPNQPQH
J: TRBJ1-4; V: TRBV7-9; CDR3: ASSTQGNREKLF
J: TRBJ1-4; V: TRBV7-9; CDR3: ASSEVSGEKLF
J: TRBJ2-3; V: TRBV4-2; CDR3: ASSQDLYLERGFTDTQY
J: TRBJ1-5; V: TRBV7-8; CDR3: ASSPGTGRRPQH
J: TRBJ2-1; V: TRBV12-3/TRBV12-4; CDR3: ASRSRSGIQQF
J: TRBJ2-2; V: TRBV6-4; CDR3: ASSPVAGGELF
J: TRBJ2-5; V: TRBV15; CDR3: ATSISAGQALETQY